This T cell receptor (beta chain) came from a study of CD8 T cells in Susac syndrome. RNA amounts of 0.5 to 1 ug underwent reverse transcription with random hexamers. One entry per CDR3 protein results from TCRdb running MiXCR on the immunoSEQ multiplex PCR reads. The data contain approximately 230,000 distinct CDR3 sequences, around 95% of them seen just once; the ten biggest clones take up 0.065% to 0.08%. The CDR3 has 12 amino acids. CDR1 is SSHAT and CDR2 is FNYEAQ in the germline V gene (reference sequence). Sequencing of TCR beta covered CD8+ and CD4+ T cells obtained from blood. The sequenced material came from CD4+ T cells from PBMCs. The TCR originated in a human donor with multiple sclerosis. V gene TRBV7-7 combines with J gene TRBJ2-7; 8 positions match TRBD1. The CDR3 coding sequence is TGTGCTAGCAGCGACAGGGGCGGAGAGCAGTACGTC. Its translation: CASSDRGGEQYV.